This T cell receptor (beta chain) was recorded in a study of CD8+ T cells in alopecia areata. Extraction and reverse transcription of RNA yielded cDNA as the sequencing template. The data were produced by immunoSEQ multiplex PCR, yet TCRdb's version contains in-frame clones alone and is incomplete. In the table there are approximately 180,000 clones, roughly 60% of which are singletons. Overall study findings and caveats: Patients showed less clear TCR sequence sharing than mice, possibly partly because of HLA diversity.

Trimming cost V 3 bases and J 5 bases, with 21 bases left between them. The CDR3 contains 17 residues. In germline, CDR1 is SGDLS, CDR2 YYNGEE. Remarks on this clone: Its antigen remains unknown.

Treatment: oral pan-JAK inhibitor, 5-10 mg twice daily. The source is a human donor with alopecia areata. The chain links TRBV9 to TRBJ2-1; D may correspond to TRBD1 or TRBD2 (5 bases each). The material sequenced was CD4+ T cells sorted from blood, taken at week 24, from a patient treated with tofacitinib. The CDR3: CASSAGPFGTTDNEQFF. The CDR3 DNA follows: TGTGCCAGCAGCGCGGGGCCGTTTGGGACCACCGACAATGAGCAGTTCTTC.